The present T cell receptor beta chain was sequenced within a study of cytomegalovirus exposure and HLA in healthy donors. Overall study context: Among about 380 genotyped donors, around 80% fell in the Caucasian-associated ancestry cluster.

The PCR ran on 60 Vbeta and 13 Jbeta primers. TCRdb's copy holds only in-frame clones and misses some; the assay was immunoSEQ multiplex PCR. This sample has about 160,000 clones, with 80% found just once. Though nominally healthy at sampling, donors likely had unrecorded immune exposures. The CDR3 runs 14 residues. The junction had 11 bases not matched to a gene; V was cut back by 8 bases and J by 7 bases. CDR1 is LNHDA and CDR2 is SQIVND in the germline V gene (reference sequence). Source material: PBMCs. The chain employs TRBV19 and TRBJ2-1, with 7 bases fitting TRBD1. The receptor was isolated from a woman in her fifties or sixties in good health and CMV-seropositive. The CDR3 bases are TGTGCCAGTGAGTCCGAGACAGGGTGGAATGAGCAGTTCTTC. Amino acids: CASESETGWNEQFF.